These T cell receptor beta chains were read from a single sample in a study of shared clonotypes between healthy human individuals. Produced via immunoSEQ multiplex PCR; TCRdb's table is partial and in-frame only. Found here are over a million clones, approximately 72% of them singletons; the top ten hold less than 1.5%. The sample taken for sequencing was memory CD4+ T cells sorted from blood. The origin of the receptors is a man aged 18 to 29 in good health. Both conserved end residues are part of each CDR3. Each record gives: J gene, V gene, clone size, CDR3 protein. Size tells how often a clone was seen (once, few, many) or the class of an expanded clone, and some rows leave it out.

>TRBJ1-1|TRBV6-1|-
CASRWGSLMNTEAFF
>TRBJ1-5|TRBV28|-
CASSLTRPDQPQHF
>TRBJ1-5|TRBV30|few
CAWSTQGSTQPQHF
>TRBJ2-5|TRBV27|-
CASSQGTSKETQYF
>TRBJ1-6|TRBV5-1|-
CASSLTGYNSPLHF
>TRBJ1-1|TRBV7-9|-
CASSLIGWPGAYMNTEAFF
>TRBJ2-5|TRBV6-5|few
CASIGARGESQYF
>TRBJ2-7|TRBV10-1|-
CASSGGLAGRSYEQYF
>TRBJ1-1|TRBV19|-
CASSMVGGLRAEAFF
>TRBJ1-5|TRBV19|-
CASSITPAGGKNQPQHF
>TRBJ1-5|TRBV10-1|-
CARPRGIEDQPQHF
>TRBJ1-2|TRBV28|-
CASMPSDRANYGYTF
>TRBJ2-5|TRBV29-1|-
CSAARGNQETQYF